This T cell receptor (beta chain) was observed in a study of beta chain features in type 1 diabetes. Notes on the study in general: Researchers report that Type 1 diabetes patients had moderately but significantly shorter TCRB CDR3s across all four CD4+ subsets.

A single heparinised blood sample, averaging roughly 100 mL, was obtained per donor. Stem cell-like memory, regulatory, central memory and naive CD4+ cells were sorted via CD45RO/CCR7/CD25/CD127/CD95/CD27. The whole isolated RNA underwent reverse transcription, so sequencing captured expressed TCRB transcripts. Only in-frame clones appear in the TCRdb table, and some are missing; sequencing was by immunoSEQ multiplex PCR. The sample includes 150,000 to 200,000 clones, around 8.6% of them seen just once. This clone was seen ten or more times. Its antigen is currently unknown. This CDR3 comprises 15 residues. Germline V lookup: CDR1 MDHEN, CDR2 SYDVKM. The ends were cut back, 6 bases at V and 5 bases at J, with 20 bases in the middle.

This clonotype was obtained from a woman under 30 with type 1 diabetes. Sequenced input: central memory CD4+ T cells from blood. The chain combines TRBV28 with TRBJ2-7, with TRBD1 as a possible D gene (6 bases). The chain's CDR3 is CASSPEEGGTNEQYF. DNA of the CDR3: TGTGCCAGCAGCCCTGAGGAAGGGGGTACAAACGAGCAGTACTTC.